The 28 T cell receptor beta chains below all came from one sample that was sequenced in a study of CD4 and CD8 cells across lung adenocarcinoma regions. One entry per CDR3 protein, called by TCRdb with MiXCR from the PCR reads. The table lists around 20,000 distinct CDR3 sequences, roughly half of them singletons. Sequencing used CD8+ T cells from the center of a lung tumor. These receptors came from a female donor with lung adenocarcinoma. The CD4 and CD8 labels of this study may be unreliable.

The chain couples TRBV12-3 or TRBV12-4 to TRBJ2-2, with D perhaps matching TRBD1 (6 bases). V gave up 5 bases and J gave up 6 bases, with 19 bases separating them. The CDR3 is 16 residues long. CDR3 sequence reads: CASSLVQGLVAGELFF. The CDR3 bases are TGTGCCAGCAGTCTAGTACAGGGTTTGGTAGCCGGGGAGCTGTTTTTT.

This clonotype was detected only a few times. The chain combines TRBV11-1 with TRBJ2-3, with D perhaps given as TRBD1 or TRBD2 (5 bases each). V lost 5 bases and J 7 bases, leaving 19 bases between the germline ends. The CDR3 is 15 amino acids. Germline V gives CDR1 SGHAT, CDR2 FQDESV (reference sequence). The CDR3, as DNA: TGTGCCAGCAGCAAAGGGACCCTTTCCCCACATACGCAGTATTTT. The encoded protein is CASSKGTLSPHTQYF.

The rearrangement joins TRBV29-1 to TRBJ2-5; TRBD1 matches 8 bases. This CDR3 comprises 13 residues. The V gene end was trimmed by 6 bases and the J gene end by 5 bases; junction bases not matched to a gene: 8. Germline CDR1 reads SQVTM; CDR2 reads ANQGSEA. CDR3 nucleotides: TGCAGCGTCACTACAGGGGGACGGGAGACCCAGTACTTC. It encodes CSVTTGGRETQYF.

The chain couples TRBV6-1 to TRBJ2-5; TRBD2 matches 8 bases. The germline V gene has CDR1 MNHNS and CDR2 SASEGT. J was trimmed by 1 base and V by 1 base; bases with no gene match: 8. This CDR3 is built from 17 residues. The CDR3 loop reads CASSEGMVAGTQETQYF. Here the CDR3 DNA reads TGTGCCAGCAGTGAAGGGATGGTAGCGGGAACCCAAGAGACCCAGTACTTC.

The chain joins TRBV11-2 to TRBJ2-2; no clear D. V lost 1 base, J lost 3 bases, and 12 bases lay in between. Germline V gene data show CDR1 as SGHAT and CDR2 as FQNNGV. The CDR3 runs 16 residues. CDR3 in amino acids: CASSLAWFSYTGELFF. CDR3 DNA sequence: TGTGCCAGCAGCTTAGCGTGGTTTAGTTACACCGGGGAGCTGTTTTTT. Full variable domain (outside the CDR3, taken from reference TRBV11-2 and TRBJ2-2): EAGVAQSPRYKIIEKRQSVAFWCNPISGHATLYWYQQILGQGPKLLIQFQNNGVVDDSQLPKDRFSAERLKGVDSTLKIQPAKLEDSAVYLCASSLAWFSYTGELFFGEGSRLTVL.

As DNA, the CDR3 is TGCGCCAGCAGTGAGTCTGGATTAGCGGGACTTGAGCAGTTCTTC. It specifies CASSESGLAGLEQFF. The chain is built from TRBV10-2 and TRBJ2-1, with 8 bases lining up with TRBD2. This CDR3 spans 15 amino acids. In germline, CDR1 is WSHSY, CDR2 SAAADI. J lost 9 bases, V lost 0 bases, and 7 bases had no gene match.

The chain recombines TRBV6-1 with TRBJ2-1; D may be TRBD1 or TRBD2 (6 bases each). Trimming removed 5 bases at V and 7 bases at J, with 18 bases between. CDR1 MNHNS and CDR2 SASEGT come from the germline V gene. This CDR3 contains 15 residues. The CDR3, as DNA: TGTGCCAGCAGTACCCGGCGTGGGGGGCCGAATGAGCAGTTCTTC. It specifies CASSTRRGGPNEQFF.

Note on this clonotype: The junction departs from germline at one end; a sequencing error may be responsible. This chain connects TRBV27 to TRBJ2-3; 7 bases line up with TRBD2. CDR3 length equals 16 residues. Germline V gene sequence: CDR1 MNHEY, CDR2 SMNVEV (reference sequence). The CDR3 is CASAACGGTGTDTQYF. CDR3 coding DNA: TGTGCCAGCGCGGCTTGCGGGGGAACTGGCACAGATACGCAGTATTTC.

This clonotype appeared many times. The chain recombines TRBV10-1 with TRBJ2-5, with 7 bases matching TRBD2. Gene TRBJ2-7 matches the end of the DNA better, so the J call may be wrong. The CDR3 extends over 13 amino acids. Germline-derived CDR1 and CDR2 are WNHNN and SYGVQD (reference sequence). This CDR3 is CASGRGLLLEQYF. DNA of the CDR3: TGCGCCAGCGGGAGGGGCTTGCTACTCGAGCAGTACTTC.

A word on this clonotype: Sequence at one end of the junction differs from germline and may be a read error. The rearrangement uses TRBV6-1 and TRBJ2-5; the match to TRBD2 covers 15 bases. The CDR3 extends over 18 amino acids. Germline V gives CDR1 MNHNS, CDR2 SASEGT. For the CDR3, the DNA is TGTGCCAGCAGTCGCGGACTAGCGGGGGGGCCTGCCAAAGACATGCAGTATTTC. It yields the protein CASSRGLAGGPAKDMQYF.

This sequence joins TRBV27 and TRBJ2-3; 8 bases align to TRBD2. The J call may not be correct, given that the DNA end is closer to TRBJ2-5. Germline V lookup: CDR1 MNHEY, CDR2 SMNVEV (reference sequence). The CDR3 runs to 14 residues. CDR3: CAGSGGPDTDTQYF. The CDR3 bases are TGTGCGGGCAGCGGGGGCCCTGACACAGATACCCAGTACTTC.

This clonotype was counted between two and nine times. This rearrangement joins TRBV6-5 to TRBJ2-3; D possibly uses TRBD1 or TRBD2 (6 bases each). Trimming cost V 0 bases and J 3 bases, with 16 bases left between them. Germline V gene lookup returns CDR1 MNHEY and CDR2 SVGAGI. This CDR3 is 17 amino acids long. The DNA of the CDR3 is TGTGCCAGCAGTTACTCGCTTACGGGGGCGCAGACAGATACGCAGTATTTT. Its protein is CASSYSLTGAQTDTQYF.

The chain links TRBV11-2 to TRBJ2-1, with 9 bases matching TRBD2. Germline V gives CDR1 SGHAT, CDR2 FQNNGV. Trimming took 1 base from V and 10 from J; bases not matched to a gene: 8. The CDR3 is 15 residues long. CDR3 in DNA: TGTGCCAGCAGCTTAGGTTATCTAGCGGGACAGGAGCAGTTCTTC. Protein product: CASSLGYLAGQEQFF. Looking up the rest from reference TRBV11-2 and TRBJ2-1 gives the full variable domain: EAGVAQSPRYKIIEKRQSVAFWCNPISGHATLYWYQQILGQGPKLLIQFQNNGVVDDSQLPKDRFSAERLKGVDSTLKIQPAKLEDSAVYLCASSLGYLAGQEQFFGPGTRLTVL.

The chain uses TRBV4-2 and TRBJ2-2; 15 bases are shared with TRBD2. Germline V gives CDR1 LGHNA, CDR2 YNFKEQ. CDR3 length: 18 amino acids. After removal of 4 bases from V and 4 bases from J, the junction contained 7 bases not matched to a gene. The CDR3 protein is CASSPGLAGGPGTGELFF. Written as DNA, the CDR3 is TGTGCCAGCAGCCCAGGACTAGCGGGAGGGCCAGGCACCGGGGAGCTGTTTTTT.

The CDR3 region has the DNA TGCGCCAGCAGCCAAGAAACAGGGGTGTACGAGCAGTACTTC. Residues: CASSQETGVYEQYF. This chain connects TRBV4-3 to TRBJ2-5; 7 nucleotides line up with TRBD1. The DNA end lines up better with TRBJ2-7; the J call may be wrong. The CDR3 length is 14 residues. CDR1 LGHNA and CDR2 YSLEER come from the germline V gene.

The V and J genes are TRBV6-1 and TRBJ2-4; 11 bases agree with TRBD2. The CDR3 covers 21 residues. V was pared by 6 bases and J by 3 bases, with 22 bases of the junction left unmatched. Germline CDR1 is MNHNS and CDR2 is SASEGT. CDR3 region: CASSHTYPGLAGGEGKNIQYF. The CDR3 DNA reads as TGTGCCAGCAGCCATACATACCCGGGGCTAGCGGGAGGAGAGGGCAAAAACATTCAGTACTTC.

J is TRBJ2-5 and V is TRBV27; D possibly matches TRBD1 or TRBD2 (5 bases each). V lost 3 bases, J lost 7 bases, and 15 bases lay in between. This CDR3 spans 14 amino acids. Germline-derived CDR1 and CDR2 are MNHEY and SMNVEV (reference sequence). CDR3 bases: TGTGCCAGCAGTTTTACCGGGACCGCAAGGACCCAGTACTTC. Amino acid sequence: CASSFTGTARTQYF.

This chain links TRBV5-1 with TRBJ2-1; D remains ambiguous. The DNA end lines up better with TRBJ2-7; the J call may be wrong. Germline V gives CDR1 SGHRS, CDR2 YFSETQ. This CDR3 is 15 amino acids long. Written as DNA, the CDR3 is TGCGCCAGCAGCTTGGATGGCTGGGGCTCCTACGAGCAGTACTTC. Protein sequence: CASSLDGWGSYEQYF.

At least ten counts were recorded for this clonotype. The J gene is TRBJ2-2, the V gene TRBV7-8; TRBD2 matches 9 bases. V was pared by 5 bases and J by 5 bases, with 12 bases of the junction left unmatched. Per germline, CDR1 SGHVS and CDR2 FQNEAQ. This CDR3 has 17 residues. The CDR3 DNA is TGTGCCAGCAGCCTCGGGGCGGGAGGGCCAGGAACCGGGGAGCTGTTTTTT. Its translation is CASSLGAGGPGTGELFF.

A remark on this clonotype: At one of its ends the junction is not consistent with the germline gene, which may arise from a read error. The chain carries TRBV6-1 and TRBJ2-5; D might be TRBD2 (6 bases). The germline V gene encodes CDR1 MNHNS and CDR2 SASEGT. This CDR3 is 14 amino acids long. In DNA form, the CDR3 reads TGTGCGGGCACCGGGAGCGGTGGCACAGAGACCCAGTACTTT. It specifies CAGTGSGGTETQYF.

This clonotype was detected ten times or more. The chain uses TRBV6-2 or TRBV6-3 and TRBJ2-3; D unresolved. The length of the CDR3 is 11 residues. Deletions cut 6 bases from V and 0 bases from J, with 1 base between. Germline loops: CDR1 MNHEY, CDR2 SVGEGT. The CDR3 DNA reads as TGTGCCAGCAGAAGCACAGATACGCAGTATTTT. This gives the protein CASRSTDTQYF.

The chain links TRBV10-2 to TRBJ2-3; tentative D call: TRBD1 (5 bases). The germline V and J ends were trimmed by 6 bases and 0 bases, with 10 bases remaining between them. The CDR3 sequence is 14 residues long. From germline, CDR1 is WSHSY and CDR2 SAAADI. CDR3 region: CASRRQGSTDTQYF. The CDR3 DNA follows: TGCGCCAGCAGGAGGCAGGGAAGCACAGATACGCAGTATTTT.

The rearrangement uses TRBV7-2 and TRBJ2-3; no firm D call. The V gene lost 11 bases and the J gene lost 0 bases, with 12 bases spanning the gap. The germline V gene has CDR1 SGHTA and CDR2 FQGNSA. The CDR3 length is 13 residues. This CDR3 is CAARTSSTDTQYF. The DNA of the CDR3 is TGTGCCGCTCGCACTTCTAGCACAGATACGCAGTATTTT. Filled out from reference TRBV7-2 and TRBJ2-3, the complete variable domain reads GAGVSQSPSNKVTEKGKDVELRCDPISGHTALYWYRQSLGQGLEFLIYFQGNSAPDKSGLPSDRFSAERTGGSVSTLTIQRTQQEDSAVYLCAARTSSTDTQYFGPGTRLTVL.

This sequence joins TRBV20-1 and TRBJ2-5; no firm D call. The J call could be wrong; TRBJ2-7 is a better fit for the DNA end. Germline CDR1 and CDR2: DFQATT and SNEGSKA (reference sequence). The CDR3 extends over 12 amino acids. CDR3 region: CSARPKPTEQYF. CDR3 DNA sequence: TGCAGTGCTAGACCCAAACCCACCGAGCAGTACTTC.

V is TRBV6-1 and J is TRBJ2-3; D is perhaps TRBD2 (6 bases). The CDR3 has 15 amino acids. V lost 2 bases to trimming and J lost 2 bases, with 11 bases between them. Germline CDR1 is MNHNS and CDR2 is SASEGT. The CDR3 loop reads CASSEMSSDTDTQYF. Written as DNA, the CDR3 is TGTGCCAGCAGTGAAATGTCTAGCGACACAGATACGCAGTATTTT.

This clonotype was detected a few times. This chain connects TRBV12-3 or TRBV12-4 to TRBJ2-2, with D possibly being TRBD2 (6 bases). The CDR3 is 16 amino acids. Trimming left V 5 bases short and J 1 base short, with 14 bases between. For the CDR3, the DNA is TGTGCCAGCAGTGGTGACTTCGGGAGGAACACCGGGGAGCTGTTTTTT. As protein: CASSGDFGRNTGELFF.

A few counts support this clonotype. V is TRBV6-1 and J is TRBJ2-1, with TRBD2 identical over 10 bases. Per germline, CDR1 MNHNS and CDR2 SASEGT. The CDR3 has 14 residues. Trimming at V came to 5 bases and at J to 9 bases, leaving 7 bases not matched to a gene. The CDR3 region has the DNA TGTGCCAGCAGTCTGGGACTAGCGAGGGGTGAGCAGTTCTTC. Its protein product is CASSLGLARGEQFF.

This chain joins TRBV6-1 and TRBJ2-7; D gene unclear. The CDR3 is made up of 17 amino acids. Trimming stripped 1 base from V and 2 bases from J, with 18 bases between. In germline, CDR1 is MNHNS, CDR2 SASEGT. The CDR3 nucleotides are TGTGCCAGCAGTGAAGGCAGAGGCAACGTTCCCACCTACGAGCAGTACTTC. Translated, it gives CASSEGRGNVPTYEQYF.